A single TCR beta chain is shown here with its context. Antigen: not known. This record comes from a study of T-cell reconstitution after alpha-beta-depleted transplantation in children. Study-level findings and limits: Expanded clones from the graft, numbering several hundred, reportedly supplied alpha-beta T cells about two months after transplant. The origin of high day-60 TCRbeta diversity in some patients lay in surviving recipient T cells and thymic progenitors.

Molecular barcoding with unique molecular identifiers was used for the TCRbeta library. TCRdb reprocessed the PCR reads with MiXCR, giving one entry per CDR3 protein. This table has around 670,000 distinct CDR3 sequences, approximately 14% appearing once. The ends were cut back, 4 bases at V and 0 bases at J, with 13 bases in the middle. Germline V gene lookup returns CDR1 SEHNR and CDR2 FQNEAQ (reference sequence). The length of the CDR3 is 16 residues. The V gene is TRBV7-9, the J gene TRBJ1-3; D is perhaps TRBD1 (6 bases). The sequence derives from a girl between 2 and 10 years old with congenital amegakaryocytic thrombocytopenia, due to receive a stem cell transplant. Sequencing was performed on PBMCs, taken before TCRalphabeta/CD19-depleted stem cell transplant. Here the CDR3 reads CASSSTRGVSGNTIYF. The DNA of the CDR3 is TGTGCCAGCAGCTCCACCAGGGGAGTCTCTGGAAACACCATATATTTT.